A single sample is the source of the 32 T cell receptor beta chains below, sequenced in a study of preoperative IRX-2 immunotherapy in early breast cancer. Sequencing was performed with immunoSEQ multiplex PCR; in TCRdb, only in-frame clones are kept and a portion is missing. This table holds 40,000 or so clones, about 95% found once. Treatment given: preoperative locoregional IRX-2 cytokine immunotherapy. The starting material was tumor tissue, obtained after IRX-2 immunotherapy. The receptors derive from a human donor with breast cancer.

The chain links TRBV28 to TRBJ2-7, with 11 positions matching TRBD2. The CDR3 has 14 residues. V trimming: 8 bases; J trimming: 7 bases; junction bases outside the gene matches: 10. Looked up from germline, CDR1 is MDHEN and CDR2 is SYDVKM. The CDR3 DNA reads TGTGCCAGCCTCGGGGGACTAGCGGTGGGGGAGCAGTACTTC. Translation: CASLGGLAVGEQYF.

The chain recombines TRBV4-3 with TRBJ2-1, with TRBD2 matching 12 bases. The CDR3 runs to 15 residues. The junction had 3 bases not matched to a gene; V was cut back by 2 bases and J by 7 bases. CDR1 and CDR2 from the germline V gene are LGHNA and YSLEER. The CDR3 region has the DNA TGCGCCAGCAGCCAAAGGCTAGCGGGAGGGAATGAGCAGTTCTTC. Amino acid sequence: CASSQRLAGGNEQFF.

The chain uses TRBV2 and TRBJ2-1; a weak D match, TRBD2 (5 bases). Germline V gives CDR1 SNHLY, CDR2 FYNNEI. The germline V and J ends were trimmed by 9 bases and 0 bases, with 9 bases remaining between them. The CDR3 totals 13 residues. CDR3 coding DNA: TGTGCCAGGGCCCGGGACTCCTACAATGAGCAGTTCTTC. It codes for CARARDSYNEQFF.

The rearrangement uses TRBV7-2 and TRBJ2-3; 9 positions match TRBD2. V shed 6 bases, J shed 0 bases, and the junction held 7 bases outside the gene matches. The CDR3 is 16 amino acids. The germline V gene has CDR1 SGHTA and CDR2 FQGNSA. The CDR3 here is CASSRTAGGSTDTQYF. DNA for the CDR3: TGTGCCAGCAGTCGTACCGCGGGAGGGAGCACAGATACGCAGTATTTT.

The CDR3, as DNA: TGTGCCAGCTCCCAAGGGACAGCTGCTAGCAATCAGCCCCAGCATTTT. This translates into CASSQGTAASNQPQHF. The rearrangement links TRBV18 to TRBJ1-5; 7 bases map to TRBD1. The germline gives CDR1 KGHSH, CDR2 LQKENI. This CDR3 is built from 16 residues. The ends lost 6 bases at V and 0 bases at J; junction bases unmatched: 8.

V is TRBV5-4 and J is TRBJ1-1, with D maybe TRBD1 (6 bases). This CDR3 has 12 residues. Trimming left V 4 bases short and J 8 bases short, with 12 bases between. The V gene's germline CDR1 is SGHNT and CDR2 YYREEE (reference sequence). CDR3 bases: TGTGCCAGCAGCCCTATTGGGGGCGAAGCTTTCTTT. Translating gives CASSPIGGEAFF.

The chain recombines TRBV15 with TRBJ2-7; no definite D call. CDR1 and CDR2 (germline): LNHNV, YYDKDF (reference sequence). Trimming took 0 bases from V and 6 from J, leaving 3 bases between them. The CDR3 is 11 amino acids. The CDR3 spells CATSRDGEQYF. The DNA for the CDR3 is TGTGCCACCAGCAGAGACGGCGAGCAGTACTTC.

The chain couples TRBV7-9 to TRBJ1-1; no definite D call. V was cut by 2 bases and J by 7 bases, with 11 bases left in between. Germline CDR1 is SEHNR and CDR2 is FQNEAQ (reference sequence). The CDR3 spans 13 residues. CDR3 DNA: TGTGCCAGCAGCTTATTGTTGGAGGTTGAAGCTTTCTTT. This codes for CASSLLLEVEAFF.

The chain employs TRBV7-8 and TRBJ2-5; 8 positions agree with TRBD2. The CDR3 consists of 15 residues. V was clipped by 6 bases and J by 4 bases; unmatched bases: 10. The germline V gene has CDR1 SGHVS and CDR2 FQNEAQ. The CDR3 DNA reads TGTGCCAGCAGTATAGCGGGAAGGCGGTCAGAGACCCAGTACTTC. Translated: CASSIAGRRSETQYF.

V and J are TRBV7-2 and TRBJ1-1; D gene uncertain. The CDR3 length is 14 residues. The germline V gene encodes CDR1 SGHTA and CDR2 FQGNSA. V was shortened by 5 bases and J by 11 bases, with 21 bases between the two germline ends. The CDR3 DNA reads TGTGCCAGCAGCCACCCTGTACCAAGCCGGGAGGCTTTCTTT. It is translated as CASSHPVPSREAFF. Filled out from reference TRBV7-2 and TRBJ1-1, the complete variable domain reads GAGVSQSPSNKVTEKGKDVELRCDPISGHTALYWYRQSLGQGLEFLIYFQGNSAPDKSGLPSDRFSAERTGGSVSTLTIQRTQQEDSAVYLCASSHPVPSREAFFGQGTRLTVV.

The chain recombines TRBV11-2 with TRBJ1-6; D is ambiguous. V gave up 3 bases and J gave up 7 bases, with 1 base separating them. This CDR3 is 11 amino acids long. Per germline, CDR1 SGHAT and CDR2 FQNNGV. CDR3 coding DNA: TGTGCCAGCAGCTTCAATTCACCCCTCCACTTT. Its translation is CASSFNSPLHF.

The chain links TRBV6-1 to TRBJ1-2, with D unclear. The CDR3 is made up of 12 amino acids. In germline, CDR1 is MNHNS, CDR2 SASEGT. V lost 1 base, J lost 10 bases, and 10 bases lay in between. CDR3 sequence reads: CASSEGWFFYTF. The CDR3, as DNA: TGTGCCAGCAGTGAAGGGTGGTTTTTCTACACCTTC.

This sequence joins TRBV7-6 and TRBJ1-1; 7 bases line up with TRBD1. Germline loops: CDR1 SGHVS, CDR2 FNYEAQ. Trimming removed 5 bases from V and 5 bases from J; junction bases left unmatched: 8. This CDR3 is 14 amino acids long. Here the CDR3 reads CASSPRGGATEAFF. CDR3 nucleotides: TGTGCCAGCAGCCCAAGAGGGGGCGCGACTGAAGCTTTCTTT.

This clone is a singleton in its sample. The J gene is TRBJ2-1, the V gene TRBV27; D possibly corresponds to TRBD2 (7 bases). Trimming took off 8 bases at V and 6 bases at J, with 11 bases between the two ends. Germline values: CDR1 MNHEY, CDR2 SMNVEV (reference sequence). This CDR3 has 12 residues. The CDR3 sequence: CASLRGGNEQFF. CDR3 nucleotides: TGTGCCAGCCTAAGGGGGGGCAATGAGCAGTTCTTC.

The genes are TRBV28 and TRBJ2-7, with D tentatively TRBD2 (6 bases). The CDR3 covers 14 residues. V lost 3 bases, J lost 4 bases, and 13 bases lay in between. Germline CDR1 and CDR2: MDHEN and SYDVKM. CDR3 DNA sequence: TGTGCCAGCAGTTTTGCCGGGAGTGAGTACGAGCAGTACTTC. This gives the protein CASSFAGSEYEQYF.

The V and J genes are TRBV21-1 and TRBJ2-3. TRBV21-1 is noted as a pseudogene. This CDR3 comprises 14 residues. The CDR3 coding sequence is TGTGCCAGCATCCAACCTTACGGCACAGATACGCAGTATTTT. Protein: CASIQPYGTDTQYF.

This chain joins TRBV2 and TRBJ2-1, with 10 bases that match TRBD1. V shed 5 bases and J 9 bases; nucleotides not matched to a gene: 7. Germline V lookup: CDR1 SNHLY, CDR2 FYNNEI. The CDR3 loop spans 14 amino acids. The CDR3 is CASSPTTGGLEQFF. Written as DNA, the CDR3 is TGTGCCAGCAGTCCCACGACAGGGGGCCTTGAGCAGTTCTTC.

The rearrangement links TRBV5-4 to TRBJ2-3; 8 bases fit TRBD1. V was clipped by 3 bases and J by 7 bases; unmatched bases: 4. This CDR3 contains 13 residues. Germline V CDR1 and CDR2: SGHNT, YYREEE (reference sequence). DNA for the CDR3: TGTGCCAGCAGCTCTAGACAGGGGAATACGCAGTATTTT. It codes for CASSSRQGNTQYF.

This rearrangement joins TRBV18 to TRBJ2-1; D is possibly TRBD2 (6 bases). Germline lookup yields CDR1 KGHSH and CDR2 LQKENI. The V end was cut by 2 bases, the J end by 0 bases, with 11 bases between. This CDR3 has 16 residues. CDR3 sequence (DNA): TGTGCCAGCTCACCATTCGACGGGAGCTCCTACAATGAGCAGTTCTTC. Translation gives CASSPFDGSSYNEQFF.

The chain recombines TRBV9 with TRBJ1-5; tentatively, D is TRBD1 (5 bases). This CDR3 has 16 amino acids. Germline V gene lookup returns CDR1 SGDLS and CDR2 YYNGEE. Trimming pared 0 bases from V and 1 base from J, leaving 11 bases between. The DNA of the CDR3 is TGTGCCAGCAGCGTAGGCACGGGGCCAAGCAATCAGCCCCAGCATTTT. It is translated as CASSVGTGPSNQPQHF.

The gene calls are TRBV28 and TRBJ2-5; D unclear. V was shortened by 4 bases and J by 9 bases, with 12 bases between the two germline ends. Germline loops: CDR1 MDHEN, CDR2 SYDVKM. The CDR3 is made up of 12 amino acids. The CDR3 DNA sequence: TGTGCCAGCAGTTCCCCTTATGTCTCCCAGTACTTC. Protein: CASSSPYVSQYF.

The V call is TRBV7-2, the J call TRBJ2-3; TRBD2 matches 10 bases. V dropped 5 bases and J dropped 7; count of bases not matched to a gene: 9. Per germline, CDR1 SGHTA and CDR2 FQGNSA. The CDR3 runs 15 residues. CDR3 loop: CASSGASGSGYTQYF. The CDR3 DNA follows: TGTGCCAGCAGCGGCGCTAGCGGGAGTGGATATACGCAGTATTTT.

The J gene is TRBJ1-4, the V gene TRBV28; 7 bases match TRBD1. Germline values: CDR1 MDHEN, CDR2 SYDVKM. This CDR3 is 14 amino acids long. After removal of 7 bases from V and 13 bases from J, the junction contained 15 bases not matched to a gene. The CDR3 nucleotides are TGTGCCAGCATGGAAGGACAGGAGACCCTGGGACTGTTTTTT. Amino acids: CASMEGQETLGLFF.

J is TRBJ2-7 and V is TRBV28; 11 bases are a match to TRBD2. Germline values: CDR1 MDHEN, CDR2 SYDVKM. V was clipped by 6 bases and J by 0 bases; unmatched bases: 13. The CDR3 has 18 amino acids. CDR3 in DNA: TGTGCCAGCAGCTTGGCTAGCGGGGGGTCTCCACTCTCCTACGAGCAGTACTTC. It is translated as CASSLASGGSPLSYEQYF.

The chain couples TRBV7-6 to TRBJ2-1; 7 nucleotides agree with TRBD2. Germline V gives CDR1 SGHVS, CDR2 FNYEAQ. The V gene end was trimmed by 2 bases and the J gene end by 10 bases; junction bases not matched to a gene: 11. The CDR3 covers 15 residues. Written as DNA, the CDR3 is TGTGCCAGCAGCTTATTGGGTGGGAGGGTAGGGGAGCAGTTCTTC. Translated, it gives CASSLLGGRVGEQFF.

The chain carries TRBV6-1 and TRBJ2-3, with D uncertain. The germline V and J ends were trimmed by 1 base and 4 bases, with 9 bases remaining between them. There are 14 residues in the CDR3. Germline CDR1 MNHNS, CDR2 SASEGT. This CDR3 is CASSEVAGPDTQYF. The CDR3 region has the DNA TGTGCCAGCAGTGAAGTGGCCGGCCCAGATACGCAGTATTTT.

J is TRBJ1-3 and V is TRBV30; possible D gene TRBD1, 6 bases. Germline CDR1 reads GTSNPN; CDR2 reads SVGIG (reference sequence). Trimming stripped 5 bases from V and 4 bases from J, with 9 bases between. The CDR3 is 12 amino acids. In DNA form, the CDR3 reads TGTGCCTGGCACAGGGACGGAAACACCATATATTTT. Its protein is CAWHRDGNTIYF.

This chain links TRBV6-6 with TRBJ2-5; D gene uncertain. Trimming cost V 5 bases and J 5 bases, with 9 bases left between them. CDR1 MNHNY and CDR2 SVGAGI come from the germline V gene (reference sequence). The CDR3 spans 12 residues. The CDR3 here is CASSLERETQYF. In DNA form, the CDR3 reads TGTGCCAGCAGTCTGGAGCGTGAGACCCAGTACTTC.

The chain recombines TRBV18 with TRBJ2-3; the match to TRBD2 covers 12 bases. This CDR3 is built from 18 residues. The junction had 12 bases not matched to a gene; V was cut back by 3 bases and J by 5 bases. Germline lookup yields CDR1 KGHSH and CDR2 LQKENI. The CDR3 loop is CASSPLAGGHTSGDTQYF. The DNA for the CDR3 is TGTGCCAGCTCACCGCTAGCGGGAGGGCACACCTCTGGAGATACGCAGTATTTT.

The chain has TRBV28 and TRBJ1-2; 9 nucleotides agree with TRBD1. This CDR3 is built from 20 residues. Germline loops: CDR1 MDHEN, CDR2 SYDVKM. J was trimmed by 3 bases and V by 4 bases; bases with no gene match: 21. The CDR3 protein is CASSWGVIRDRVFRDYGYTF. CDR3 coding DNA: TGTGCCAGCAGTTGGGGGGTGATCCGGGACAGGGTCTTTCGGGACTATGGCTACACCTTC.

This clone was recorded only once. CDR3 residues: CASSLGQTQETQYF. CDR3 nucleotides: TGTGCCAGCAGCCTCGGACAGACCCAAGAGACCCAGTACTTC. The J gene is TRBJ2-5, the V gene TRBV5-4, with D maybe TRBD1 (6 bases). V lost 4 bases and J 1 base, leaving 11 bases between the germline ends. Looked up from germline, CDR1 is SGHNT and CDR2 is YYREEE (reference sequence). The CDR3 runs 14 residues.

The genes are TRBV18 and TRBJ1-6, with D tentatively TRBD1 (5 bases). Deletions cut 5 bases from V and 16 bases from J, with 18 bases between. The CDR3 runs to 13 residues. Germline CDR1 reads KGHSH; CDR2 reads LQKENI. CDR3 DNA: TGTGCCAGCTCAACCTCGACAGCCCCCCAACTCCACTTT. Translated, it gives CASSTSTAPQLHF.